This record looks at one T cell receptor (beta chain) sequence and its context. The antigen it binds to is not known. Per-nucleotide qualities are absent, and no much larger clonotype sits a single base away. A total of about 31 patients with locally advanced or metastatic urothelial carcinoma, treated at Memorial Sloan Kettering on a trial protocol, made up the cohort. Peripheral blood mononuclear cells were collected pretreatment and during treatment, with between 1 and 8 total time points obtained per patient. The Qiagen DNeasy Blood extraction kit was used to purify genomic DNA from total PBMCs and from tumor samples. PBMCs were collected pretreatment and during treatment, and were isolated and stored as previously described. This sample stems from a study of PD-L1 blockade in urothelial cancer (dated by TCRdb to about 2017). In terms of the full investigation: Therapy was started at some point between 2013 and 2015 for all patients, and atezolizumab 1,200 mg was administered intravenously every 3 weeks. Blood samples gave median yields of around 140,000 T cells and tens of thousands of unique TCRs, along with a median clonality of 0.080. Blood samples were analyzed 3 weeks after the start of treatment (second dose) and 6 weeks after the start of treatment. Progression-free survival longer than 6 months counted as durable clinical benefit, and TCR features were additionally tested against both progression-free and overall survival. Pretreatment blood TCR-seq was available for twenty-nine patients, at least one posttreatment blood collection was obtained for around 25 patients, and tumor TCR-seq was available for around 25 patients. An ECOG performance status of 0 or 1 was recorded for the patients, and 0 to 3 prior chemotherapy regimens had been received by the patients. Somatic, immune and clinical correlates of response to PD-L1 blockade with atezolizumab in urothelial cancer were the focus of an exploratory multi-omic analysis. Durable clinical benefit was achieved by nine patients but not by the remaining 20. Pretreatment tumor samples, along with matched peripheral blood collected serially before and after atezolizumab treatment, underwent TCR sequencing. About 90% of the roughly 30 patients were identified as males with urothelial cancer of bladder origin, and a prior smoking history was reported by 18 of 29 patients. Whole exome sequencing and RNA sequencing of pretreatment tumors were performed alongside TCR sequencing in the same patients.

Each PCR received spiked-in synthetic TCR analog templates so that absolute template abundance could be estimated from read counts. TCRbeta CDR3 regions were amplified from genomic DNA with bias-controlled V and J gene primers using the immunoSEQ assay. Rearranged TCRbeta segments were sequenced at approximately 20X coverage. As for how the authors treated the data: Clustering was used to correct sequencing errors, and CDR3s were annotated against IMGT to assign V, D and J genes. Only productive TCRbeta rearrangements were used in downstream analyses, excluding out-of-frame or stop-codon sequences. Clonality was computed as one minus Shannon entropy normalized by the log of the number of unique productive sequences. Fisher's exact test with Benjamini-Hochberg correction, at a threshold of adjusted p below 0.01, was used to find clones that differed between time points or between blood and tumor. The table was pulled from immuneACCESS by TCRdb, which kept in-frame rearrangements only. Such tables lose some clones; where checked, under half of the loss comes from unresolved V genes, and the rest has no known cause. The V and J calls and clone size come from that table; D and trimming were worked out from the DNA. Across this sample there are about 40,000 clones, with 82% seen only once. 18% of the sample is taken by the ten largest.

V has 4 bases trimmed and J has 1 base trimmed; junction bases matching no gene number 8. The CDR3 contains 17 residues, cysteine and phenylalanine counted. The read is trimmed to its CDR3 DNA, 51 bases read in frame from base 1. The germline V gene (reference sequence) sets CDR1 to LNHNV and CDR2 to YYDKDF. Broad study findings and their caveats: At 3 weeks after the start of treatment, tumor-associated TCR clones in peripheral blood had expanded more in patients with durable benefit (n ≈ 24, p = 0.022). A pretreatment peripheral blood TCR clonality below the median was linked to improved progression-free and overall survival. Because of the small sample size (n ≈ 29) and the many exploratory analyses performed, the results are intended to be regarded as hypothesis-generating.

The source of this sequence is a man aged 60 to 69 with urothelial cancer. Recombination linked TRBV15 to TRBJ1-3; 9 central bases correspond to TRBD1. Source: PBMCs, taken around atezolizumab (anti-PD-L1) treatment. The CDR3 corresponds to CATSITGGAYSGNTIYF. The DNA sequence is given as TGTGCCACCAGCATTACAGGGGGCGCTTATTCTGGAAACACCATATATTTT.